This is a list of T cell receptor beta chains from one sample in a study of cytomegalovirus exposure and HLA in healthy donors. TCRdb's table, derived via immunoSEQ multiplex PCR, lists solely in-frame clones and lacks some. This repertoire shows roughly 180,000 clones, 65% to 90% found once; its top ten account for approximately 1.2%. Sequenced input: PBMCs. These receptors all stem from a girl aged 2 to 10 in good health and CMV-seropositive. CDR3s include the opening cysteine and the closing phenylalanine or tryptophan. Each record gives: D gene, CDR3 length, V gene, J gene, clone size, CDR3 protein, CDR3 DNA. A D gene is named only where the DNA matches it firmly. Size tells how often a clone was seen (once, few, many) or the class of an expanded clone, and some rows leave it out.

TRBD1,13,TRBV27,TRBJ1-2,-,CASSAGTGYGYTF,TGTGCCAGCAGTGCCGGGACAGGCTATGGCTACACCTTC
TRBD1,15,TRBV5-1,TRBJ2-5,-,CASSLGGTGEETQYF,TGCGCCAGCAGCTTGGGAGGGACAGGGGAAGAGACCCAGTACTTC
-,16,TRBV5-1,TRBJ1-6,-,CASSLAGLVYNSPLHF,TGCGCCAGTTCCCTCGCGGGGCTTGTGTATAATTCACCCCTCCACTTT
TRBD1,16,TRBV19,TRBJ2-7,-,CASSQWGQGASYEQYF,TGTGCCAGTAGTCAGTGGGGACAGGGGGCTTCCTACGAGCAGTACTTC
-,15,TRBV11-3,TRBJ2-5,-,CASSGDGGRVETQYF,TGTGCCAGCAGCGGCGACGGTGGCAGGGTAGAGACCCAGTACTTC
-,14,TRBV5-4,TRBJ2-5,-,CASSLVWEEETQYF,TGTGCCAGCAGCTTGGTATGGGAGGAAGAGACCCAGTACTTC
-,16,TRBV7-3,TRBJ1-1,-,CASSLTGLQGPTEAFF,TGTGCCAGCAGCTTAACCGGGCTACAGGGTCCAACTGAAGCTTTCTTT
TRBD1,15,TRBV2,TRBJ1-5,-,CASQETGRSNQPQHF,TGTGCCAGCCAGGAGACAGGGCGTAGCAATCAGCCCCAGCATTTT
TRBD1,14,TRBV9,TRBJ1-2,-,CASSVVATGYGYTF,TGTGCCAGCAGCGTAGTGGCGACAGGGTATGGCTACACCTTC
-,17,TRBV7-8,TRBJ1-1,-,CASSYISLGAVNTEAFF,TGTGCCAGCAGCTACATCTCTCTGGGGGCAGTGAACACTGAAGCTTTCTTT
-,15,TRBV6-5,TRBJ1-2,once,CASSSDSAVNYGYTF,TGTGCCAGCAGTTCAGATTCCGCAGTTAACTATGGCTACACCTTC
TRBD2,13,TRBV27,TRBJ2-7,-,CASSRTSTNEQYF,TGTGCCAGCAGCCGGACTAGTACAAACGAGCAGTACTTC
TRBD2,14,TRBV9,TRBJ2-7,-,CASSGGREPYEQYF,TGTGCCAGCAGCGGGGGGAGGGAGCCCTACGAGCAGTACTTC
-,12,TRBV6-5,TRBJ1-1,few,CASSRRQEEAFF,TGTGCCAGCAGCCGTAGACAGGAGGAAGCTTTCTTT
-,11,TRBV2,TRBJ1-2,-,CASSGQNGYTF,TGTGCCAGCAGTGGCCAGAATGGCTACACCTTC
-,13,TRBV5-4,TRBJ2-1,-,CASSLVSSDEQFF,TGTGCCAGCAGCTTGGTTAGTTCCGATGAGCAGTTCTTC
TRBD1,15,TRBV25-1,TRBJ2-2,-,CASRGTGRNTGELFF,TGTGCCAGCCGCGGGACAGGGAGGAACACCGGGGAGCTGTTTTTT
-,14,TRBV14,TRBJ1-3,-,CASSQAYGGNTIYF,TGTGCCAGCAGCCAAGCCTACGGGGGAAACACCATATATTTT
TRBD1,14,TRBV5-1,TRBJ2-1,few,CASSQGQPYNEQFF,TGCGCCAGCAGCCAGGGACAGCCTTACAATGAGCAGTTCTTC
-,14,TRBV6-5,TRBJ2-7,-,CASSSVGRGYEQYF,TGTGCCAGCAGTTCAGTCGGCAGGGGCTACGAGCAGTACTTC
-,15,TRBV6-1,TRBJ1-3,-,CASSVPQGRGGTIYF,TGTGCCAGCAGTGTCCCACAGGGCCGGGGTGGCACCATATATTTT
-,18,TRBV19,TRBJ1-5,-,CASSERIRQTYSNQPQHF,TGTGCCAGTAGCGAAAGAATAAGACAGACTTATAGCAATCAGCCCCAGCATTTT
TRBD1,12,TRBV6-5,TRBJ2-2,once,CASSRGIGELFF,TGTGCCAGCAGCAGGGGGATCGGGGAGCTGTTTTTT
-,16,TRBV7-3,TRBJ2-3,-,CASSSLTSRGTDTQYF,TGTGCCAGCAGCTCCCTGACTAGTCGGGGGACAGATACGCAGTATTTT
-,16,TRBV9,TRBJ2-7,-,CASSVGLQGMRREQYF,TGTGCCAGCAGCGTAGGCTTACAGGGAATGAGACGCGAGCAGTACTTC
-,11,TRBV30,TRBJ1-1,-,CAWSQRIEAFF,TGTGCCTGGAGTCAGCGCATCGAAGCTTTCTTT
TRBD1,15,TRBV2,TRBJ2-6,once,CASKTGRSGANVLTF,TGTGCCAGTAAGACAGGGCGGTCTGGGGCCAACGTCCTGACTTTC
-,14,TRBV19,TRBJ2-7,-,CASSALGPSYEQYF,TGTGCCAGTAGTGCCCTTGGGCCCTCCTACGAGCAGTACTTC
TRBD1,18,TRBV7-8,TRBJ1-1,-,CASSLAPGQGLMNTEAFF,TGTGCCAGCAGCTTAGCGCCCGGACAGGGGTTGATGAACACTGAAGCTTTCTTT
-,15,TRBV7-2,TRBJ1-2,-,CASSHDLTGAYGYTF,TGTGCCAGCAGTCACGACTTAACTGGGGCCTATGGCTACACCTTC
-,14,TRBV6-6,TRBJ1-5,-,CASSLGLSNQPQHF,TGTGCCAGCAGTCTAGGACTTAGCAATCAGCCCCAGCATTTT
TRBD2,16,TRBV25-1,TRBJ2-3,-,CASSEMLAGRTDTQYF,TGTGCCAGCAGTGAAATGCTAGCGGGACGCACAGATACGCAGTATTTT
-,15,TRBV7-6,TRBJ2-3,few,CASSPLAGGSDTQYF,TGTGCCAGCAGCCCACTCGCAGGGGGGTCAGATACGCAGTATTTT
-,13,TRBV10-3,TRBJ2-1,once,CAIFLTAYNEQFF,TGTGCCATCTTTTTAACAGCCTACAATGAGCAGTTCTTC
TRBD2,16,TRBV11-2,TRBJ2-3,-,CASSSLLAGGTDTQYF,TGTGCCAGCAGCTCACTACTAGCGGGGGGCACAGATACGCAGTATTTT
TRBD1,17,TRBV6-1,TRBJ2-3,-,CASSEPRDRGFRDTQYF,TGTGCTAGCAGTGAACCCCGGGACAGGGGATTTAGAGATACGCAGTATTTT
-,13,TRBV27,TRBJ2-7,-,CASRLLQGYEQYF,TGTGCCAGCAGACTTCTTCAGGGCTACGAGCAGTACTTC